Given below is one T cell receptor (beta chain) in context. Its antigen is not yet known. One base away there is no much larger clone; base qualities are not given. The entry originates in a study of blood T cell repertoires in COVID-19 (dated by TCRdb to the early 2020s). Study-wide context: Samples covering the acute and convalescent phases of COVID-19 were provided by collaborators in the United States, Italy and Spain. The prospective study material was composed of cDNA or gDNA derived from T cells, B-cell-depleted T cells, or PBMCs. The dataset comprised deeply sampled blood TCRbeta repertoires from subjects exposed to, actively infected with, or recovered from COVID-19. The repertoires were released in a freely available public database intended as a resource for research on the immune response to SARS-CoV-2. Samples were obtained from the ongoing ImmuneRACE study (first 160 participants) and from approximately 1,200 subjects provided by 6 global collaborators. A de-identified subject ID, COVID-19 status, age in years and sex were almost always included in the sample metadata. HLA class I and class II types, where available, came from metadata supplied by the sample provider rather than from assay-based typing. Here is what the overall study found, with its caveats: The amount of clinical and demographic metadata varied by source and participant and was provided uncurated.

Whole blood was collected in K2EDTA tubes by collaborating institutions according to the institutions' own protocols. For TCRbeta analysis, collaborators shipped samples in one of three forms: frozen whole blood, isolated PBMCs, or DNA extracted from either of those sample types. TCRbeta CDR3 regions were amplified from genomic DNA by means of the immunoSEQ Assay, a bias-controlled multiplex PCR. In the original analysis: Nucleated cell counts per sample were estimated from amplification of reference gene primers within the assay. To quantify the absolute abundance of each unique TCRbeta CDR3 rearrangement, sequence reads were collapsed and filtered. For each sample, productive Simpson clonality was calculated as the square root of Simpson's diversity index over productive rearrangements. TCRdb provides this immuneACCESS table in a form limited to in-frame rearrangements. Some clones are lacking; in checked studies, under half of them reflect an unresolved V gene, and why the rest are absent is not known. V and J calls plus clone size are reproduced from that table; the DNA served to infer D and trimming. In all, the sample holds roughly 130,000 clones, and over 80% of those were seen once. The top ten clones comprise about 10% of the sample.

From V the trimming removes 4 bases and from J it removes 2 bases, while the gene matches leave 6 bases of the junction unaccounted for. The CDR3 measures 15 amino acids from cysteine to phenylalanine. The entry retains the CDR3 DNA only, 45 bases that are in frame from base 1. Via the germline V gene, CDR1 is MNHEY and CDR2 SVGAGI. The rearranged chain carries TRBV6-5 and TRBJ1-1; TRBD1 aligns with 8 central bases. Source material: peripheral blood. The sequence was collected from a man aged 60 to 75 with active or convalescent COVID-19. The DNA sequence follows: TGTGCCAGCAGTTTACGTGGACAGGGAAACACTGAAGCTTTCTTT. This gives the protein CASSLRGQGNTEAFF.